Here is one TCR beta chain with its context. Its specificity is not known. Assay: immunoSEQ multiplex PCR; the TCRdb copy retains only in-frame clones and omits some. Seen here are approximately 16,000 clones, just under 80% observed once, and the top ten hold around 1.5%. The data derive from a study of Tregs in tolerant kidney transplant recipients. Study-wide points: Nucleotide sequences could not be compared across some patients' samples due to primer changes.

Thawed PBMCs were FACS-sorted into unstimulated CD4+CD25+CD127- regulatory T cells, CD4+CD25- non-regulatory cells, CD4 and CD8 cells. Regulatory T cells were sorted from thawed PBMCs rested overnight at 37°C with approximately 180 IU/ml IL-2. The CDR3 has 13 amino acids. CDR1 is SQVTM, CDR2 ANQGSEA, per germline. The germline V and J ends were trimmed by 2 bases and 3 bases, with 11 bases remaining between them. This chain links TRBV29-1 with TRBJ2-7, with a tentative D call TRBD1 (6 bases). This receptor was identified in a human donor who received a combined kidney and bone marrow transplant. The sample consisted of Tregs from blood, taken before the transplant. The CDR3 protein is CSVEQPGVYEQYF. CDR3 DNA sequence: TGCAGCGTTGAACAGCCAGGGGTCTACGAGCAGTACTTC.